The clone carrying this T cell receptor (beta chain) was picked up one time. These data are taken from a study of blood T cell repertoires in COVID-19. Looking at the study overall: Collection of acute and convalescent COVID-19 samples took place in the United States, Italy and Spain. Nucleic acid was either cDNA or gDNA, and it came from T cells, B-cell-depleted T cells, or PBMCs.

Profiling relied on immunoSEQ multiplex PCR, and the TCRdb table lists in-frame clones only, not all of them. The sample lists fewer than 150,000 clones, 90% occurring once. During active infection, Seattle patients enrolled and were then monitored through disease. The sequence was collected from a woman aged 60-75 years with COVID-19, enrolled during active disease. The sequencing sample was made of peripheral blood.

The CDR3 sequence is CASSPGRGHGYTF. CDR3 sequence (DNA): TGTGCCAGCAGCCCCGGGAGGGGACACGGCTACACCTTC. The rearrangement joins TRBV7-8 to TRBJ1-2; TRBD1 is a possible D gene (6 bases). The germline CDR1 and CDR2 sequences are SGHVS and FQNEAQ. The CDR3 sequence is 13 residues long. Trimming stripped 5 bases from V and 8 bases from J, with 15 bases between.